These 23 T cell receptor beta chains came from one sample sequenced in a study of blood T cell repertoires in COVID-19. Some clones are missing from TCRdb's copy, which holds only in-frame ones; the method was immunoSEQ multiplex PCR. The sample consists of about 42,000 clones, around 94% of them appearing once. Sequences were obtained from peripheral blood. These receptors all stem from a man aged 45-65 years with active COVID-19.

This clone was seen a single time. This chain uses TRBV2 with TRBJ2-3; 7 bases are a match to TRBD2. J was trimmed by 2 bases and V by 8 bases; bases with no gene match: 10. The CDR3 extends over 15 amino acids. Germline values: CDR1 SNHLY, CDR2 FYNNEI. CDR3 in amino acids: CASHDPGTNTDTQYF. The CDR3 region has the DNA TGTGCCAGCCACGATCCCGGGACTAACACAGATACGCAGTATTTT.

The chain recombines TRBV7-9 with TRBJ1-3; TRBD1 might be the D (6 bases). Deletions cut 5 bases from V and 0 bases from J, with 17 bases between. The CDR3 covers 17 residues. Germline V gives CDR1 SEHNR, CDR2 FQNEAQ (reference sequence). The CDR3 region is CASSPYRDTYSGNTIYF. The CDR3 bases are TGTGCCAGCAGCCCTTACCGGGACACCTACTCTGGAAACACCATATATTTT. The full variable domain, completed using reference TRBV7-9 and TRBJ1-3, is DTGVSQNPRHKITKRGQNVTFRCDPISEHNRLYWYRQTLGQGPEFLTYFQNEAQLEKSRLLSDRFSAERPKGSFSTLEIQRTEQGDSAMYLCASSPYRDTYSGNTIYFGEGSWLTVV.

V usage is TRBV5-1 and J usage is TRBJ2-5, with 7 bases fitting TRBD1. The CDR3 is made up of 14 amino acids. V trimming: 4 bases; J trimming: 1 base; junction bases outside the gene matches: 4. The V gene's germline CDR1 is SGHRS and CDR2 YFSETQ. CDR3 residues: CASSHSGGQETQYF. In DNA form, the CDR3 reads TGCGCCAGCAGCCACTCAGGGGGCCAAGAGACCCAGTACTTC.

This chain links TRBV18 with TRBJ2-7; 9 bases are shared with TRBD2. The CDR3 totals 16 residues. Germline V CDR1 and CDR2: KGHSH, LQKENI. With 1 base clipped from V and 6 bases from J, the junction kept 10 bases outside the gene matches. The CDR3 DNA sequence: TGTGCCAGCTCACCACGGAATGGGCGGGAGGGAGGCGAGCAGTACTTC. Encoded protein: CASSPRNGREGGEQYF.

CDR3 in amino acids: CASGRTSGVDTQYF. As DNA, the CDR3 is TGTGCCAGCGGTCGGACTAGCGGGGTGGATACGCAGTATTTT. The V call is TRBV7-9, the J call TRBJ2-3, with 12 bases lining up with TRBD2. CDR3 size: 14 residues. Germline V gives CDR1 SEHNR, CDR2 FQNEAQ (reference sequence). J was trimmed by 6 bases and V by 8 bases; bases with no gene match: 6.

This chain uses TRBV27 with TRBJ2-7, with 10 nucleotides matching TRBD1. Germline V gives CDR1 MNHEY, CDR2 SMNVEV (reference sequence). The ends lost 0 bases at V and 9 bases at J; junction bases unmatched: 5. The CDR3 covers 14 residues. CDR3 residues: CASSLSTGQGTQYF. CDR3 in DNA: TGTGCCAGCAGTTTATCGACGGGACAGGGGACGCAGTACTTC.

The chain uses TRBV19 and TRBJ2-1, with a possible D match to TRBD1 (5 bases). Per germline, CDR1 LNHDA and CDR2 SQIVND (reference sequence). The V gene lost 6 bases and the J gene lost 8 bases, with 14 bases spanning the gap. This CDR3 has 13 amino acids. CDR3 sequence (DNA): TGTGCCAGTAGAGGAATCCAGGGCCATGAGCAGTTCTTC. Translating it yields CASRGIQGHEQFF.

V is TRBV24-1 and J is TRBJ1-1; no reliable D call. In germline, CDR1 is KGHDR, CDR2 SFDVKD. V lost 3 bases and J lost 1, with 8 bases in between. The CDR3 has 14 residues. CDR3 nucleotides: TGTGCCACCAGTGATGGCCCAGGGAACACTGAAGCTTTCTTT. Protein product: CATSDGPGNTEAFF.

The J gene is TRBJ1-2, the V gene TRBV12-3 or TRBV12-4; TRBD1 matches at 11 bases. Trimming took 7 bases from V and 8 from J; bases not matched to a gene: 6. The CDR3 has 13 residues. The CDR3 region has the DNA TGTGCCAGCACCTTGGACAGGGGGCTAGGCTACACCTTC. Protein: CASTLDRGLGYTF.

The chain has TRBV27 and TRBJ1-2; the D is unclear. Germline CDR1 reads MNHEY; CDR2 reads SMNVEV (reference sequence). There are 13 residues in the CDR3. The V end was cut by 7 bases, the J end by 9 bases, with 18 bases between. The CDR3 DNA is TGTGCCAGCACAAAGACGGGGTTCGGGCGCTACACCTTC. This gives the protein CASTKTGFGRYTF.

The chain has TRBV28 and TRBJ2-7, with D uncertain. Per the germline V gene, CDR1 is MDHEN and CDR2 is SYDVKM. The length of the CDR3 is 15 residues. The V end was cut by 4 bases, the J end by 3 bases, with 16 bases between. DNA of the CDR3: TGTGCCAGCAGTTCGAGTAACTACAACTACTACGAGCAGTACTTC. Encoded protein: CASSSSNYNYYEQYF.

The chain uses TRBV10-3 and TRBJ2-7, with TRBD2 matching over 11 bases. The V and J ends lost 6 bases and 5 bases, in that order; junction bases with no gene match: 6. The V gene's germline CDR1 is ENHRY and CDR2 SYGVKD. CDR3 length equals 14 residues. Here the CDR3 DNA reads TGTGCCATCAGCAAGTCTAGCGGGAGGAACGAGCAGTACTTC. Translation gives CAISKSSGRNEQYF.

V gene TRBV27 combines with J gene TRBJ2-3, with a weak D call TRBD1 (5 bases). This CDR3 spans 16 amino acids. Germline assignment: CDR1 MNHEY and CDR2 SMNVEV (reference sequence). V lost 3 bases and J 4 bases, leaving 17 bases between the germline ends. For the CDR3, the DNA is TGTGCCAGCAGTTTGTTTCCTGGGGCACGAGCAGATACGCAGTATTTT. Protein sequence: CASSLFPGARADTQYF.

The chain couples TRBV14 to TRBJ1-1; D is undetermined. Trimming took 5 bases from V and 4 from J, leaving 14 bases between them. The CDR3 covers 14 residues. In germline, CDR1 is SGHDN, CDR2 FVKESK. CDR3 DNA sequence: TGTGCCAGCAGCAGCGAGGCTCGGAGCACTGAAGCTTTCTTT. Protein product: CASSSEARSTEAFF. The full variable domain, rest sourced from reference TRBV14 and TRBJ1-1, is EAGVTQFPSHSVIEKGQTVTLRCDPISGHDNLYWYRRVMGKEIKFLLHFVKESKQDESGMPNNRFLAERTGGTYSTLKVQPAELEDSGVYFCASSSEARSTEAFFGQGTRLTVV.

V gene TRBV14 combines with J gene TRBJ2-3, with 7 bases aligning to TRBD2. The trim removed 0 bases at V and 4 bases at J, leaving 7 bases unmatched. Germline V gives CDR1 SGHDN, CDR2 FVKESK. CDR3 length: 16 residues. The CDR3, as DNA: TGTGCCAGCAGCCAAGATGTGCGTCTAGCGGCAGATACGCAGTATTTT. Translation gives CASSQDVRLAADTQYF.

About this clone: A read error may account for a junction end that differs from germline. The CDR3 sequence: CASSIAGGAMVDSPLHF. The CDR3 DNA sequence: TGTGCCAGCAGCATAGCAGGGGGCGCAATGGTCGATTCACCCCTCCACTTT. This chain uses TRBV7-9 with TRBJ1-6, with TRBD1 matching over 8 bases. The CDR3 has 17 amino acids. The V gene's germline CDR1 is SEHNR and CDR2 FQNEAQ (reference sequence).

CDR3 residues: CASSPSTAAEAFF. For the CDR3, the DNA is TGTGCCAGCTCACCATCGACCGCGGCTGAAGCTTTCTTT. The rearrangement links TRBV18 to TRBJ1-1; D is unclear. The V end lost 2 bases, the J end lost 6 bases, and 10 bases lay between the germline ends. The germline V gene encodes CDR1 KGHSH and CDR2 LQKENI. The CDR3 sequence is 13 residues long.

The chain carries TRBV11-1 and TRBJ1-2; 7 nucleotides align to TRBD1. This CDR3 comprises 14 residues. Trimming cost V 5 bases and J 2 bases; bases outside gene matches: 5. CDR1 and CDR2 from the germline V gene are SGHAT and FQDESV (reference sequence). The chain's CDR3 is CASSPDRRNYGYTF. The CDR3 DNA reads as TGTGCCAGCAGCCCGGACAGGCGGAACTATGGCTACACCTTC.

This chain connects TRBV29-1 to TRBJ2-1, with 11 bases lining up with TRBD2. There are 19 residues in the CDR3. Unmatched junction bases numbered 14, after V lost 4 bases and J lost 0 bases. Per the germline V gene, CDR1 is SQVTM and CDR2 is ANQGSEA. CDR3 DNA: TGCAGCGTTGCCGATTCTCTAGCGGGAGGCTGGAGCTCCTACAATGAGCAGTTCTTC. Its protein product is CSVADSLAGGWSSYNEQFF.

This chain uses TRBV6-1 with TRBJ2-1, with 7 bases lining up with TRBD1. J was trimmed by 3 bases and V by 3 bases; bases with no gene match: 2. The CDR3 has 14 residues. Germline V gene lookup returns CDR1 MNHNS and CDR2 SASEGT. CDR3 residues: CASSDRDSYNEQFF. DNA of the CDR3: TGTGCCAGCAGTGATAGGGACAGCTACAATGAGCAGTTCTTC.

The rearrangement joins TRBV15 to TRBJ2-3, with D possibly being TRBD2 (5 bases). V was trimmed by 3 bases and J by 5 bases, leaving 15 bases between them. The germline CDR1 and CDR2 sequences are LNHNV and YYDKDF (reference sequence). The CDR3 runs to 15 residues. CDR3: CATSRYGISEDTQYF. The CDR3 DNA reads TGTGCCACCAGCAGGTACGGGATATCGGAAGATACGCAGTATTTT.

This chain connects TRBV28 to TRBJ1-2, with 8 bases matching TRBD1. The CDR3 consists of 18 residues. Per germline, CDR1 MDHEN and CDR2 SYDVKM. J gave up 8 bases and V 1 base, and 18 bases lay outside the gene matches. CDR3 nucleotide sequence: TGTGCCAGCAGTTTATTGAAAACAGGGGGTTTCCACTTTTCGGGCTACACCTTC. Translated, it gives CASSLLKTGGFHFSGYTF.

A note on this clone: One end of the junction does not line up with germline, which may come from a read error. The gene calls are TRBV7-7 and TRBJ2-7; D may be TRBD2 (5 bases). This CDR3 comprises 14 residues. Germline V CDR1 and CDR2: SSHAT, FNYEAQ (reference sequence). CDR3 nucleotides: TGTGCTAGCAGCTTCCGGCGGGTAGACCACGAGCAGTACTTC. It specifies CASSFRRVDHEQYF.